This entry lists 9 T cell receptor beta chains sequenced from one sample in a study of blood T cell repertoires in COVID-19. TCRdb's copy holds only in-frame clones and misses some; the assay was immunoSEQ multiplex PCR. The repertoire includes roughly 130,000 clones, more than 70% of them detected once, and around 1.9% sits in the top ten. Specimen: peripheral blood. The receptor source for this set is an older man with acute or convalescent COVID-19.

The chain couples TRBV3-1 (or the pseudogene TRBV3-2) to TRBJ2-5; D is unclear. Trimming pared 4 bases from V and 4 bases from J, leaving 7 bases between. This CDR3 comprises 12 residues. Germline lookup yields CDR1 LGHDT and CDR2 YNNKEL (reference sequence). The CDR3 DNA reads TGTGCCAGCAGCCGGAGTGCAGAGACCCAGTACTTC. This gives the protein CASSRSAETQYF.

The sample holds one count of this clone. The chain joins TRBV5-1 to TRBJ1-1, with TRBD1 matching 9 bases. From germline, CDR1 is SGHRS and CDR2 YFSETQ. The CDR3 extends over 16 amino acids. V lost 4 bases, J lost 0 bases, and 7 bases stayed unmatched. The CDR3 bases are TGCGCCAGCAGCCCCGGACAGGGGACGGTGAACACTGAAGCTTTCTTT. Encoded protein: CASSPGQGTVNTEAFF.

This chain uses TRBV5-4 with TRBJ2-7, with no clear D. This CDR3 has 13 amino acids. V was clipped by 7 bases and J by 0 bases, with 11 bases between them. The germline V gene has CDR1 SGHNT and CDR2 YYREEE (reference sequence). The CDR3 DNA follows: TGTGCCAGCTCGACACCCAGCTCCTACGAGCAGTACTTC. Translated, it gives CASSTPSSYEQYF.

V gene TRBV6-2 or TRBV6-3 combines with J gene TRBJ2-7, with D tentatively TRBD1 (6 bases). The CDR3 loop spans 13 amino acids. Germline assignment: CDR1 MNHEY and CDR2 SVGEGT. Trimming removed 5 bases from V and 4 bases from J, with 12 bases in between. The CDR3 loop reads CASSKGQRYEQYF. Written as DNA, the CDR3 is TGTGCCAGCAGTAAAGGACAGCGTTACGAGCAGTACTTC.

The chain recombines TRBV7-4 with TRBJ2-1, with D tentatively TRBD2 (6 bases). V lost 3 bases and J lost 7, with 19 bases in between. This CDR3 contains 16 residues. Germline CDR1 and CDR2: SGHVT and SQSDAQ. This CDR3 reads CASSFKGVASVNEQFF. DNA for the CDR3: TGTGCCAGCAGCTTTAAAGGTGTGGCTAGCGTGAATGAGCAGTTCTTC. The full variable domain, completed using reference TRBV7-4 and TRBJ2-1, is GAGVSQSPRYKVAKRGRDVALRCDSISGHVTLYWYRQTLGQGSEVLTYSQSDAQRDKSGRPSGRFSAERPERSVSTLKIQRTEQGDSAVYLCASSFKGVASVNEQFFGPGTRLTVL.

The chain carries TRBV21-1 and TRBJ2-7; the table assigns TRBD1, which was not confirmed against the DNA. TRBV21-1 is a pseudogene locus. The CDR3 runs 16 residues. CDR3 residues: CASSSGPDSVSYEQYF. The CDR3 coding sequence is TGTGCCAGCAGCAGTGGCCCGGACAGCGTTTCCTACGAGCAGTACTTC.

This chain joins TRBV7-9 and TRBJ1-5, with a possible D match to TRBD1 (6 bases). This CDR3 has 13 residues. Trimming removed 6 bases at V and 5 bases at J, with 11 bases between. Germline V lookup: CDR1 SEHNR, CDR2 FQNEAQ (reference sequence). As DNA, the CDR3 is TGTGCCAGCAGTCACTCAGGGGATCAGCCCCAGCATTTT. Translating it yields CASSHSGDQPQHF.

The chain carries TRBV6-5 and TRBJ2-3; 7 bases fit TRBD1. This CDR3 region has 14 residues. CDR1 is MNHEY, CDR2 SVGAGI, per germline. Trimming at V came to 7 bases and at J to 2 bases, leaving 6 bases not matched to a gene. CDR3 in amino acids: CASKNRGDTDTQYF. DNA for the CDR3: TGTGCCAGCAAGAACAGGGGAGACACAGATACGCAGTATTTT.

In its sample, this clone was seen once. The rearrangement joins TRBV5-4 to TRBJ2-3, with 7 bases matching TRBD2. Germline CDR1 and CDR2: SGHNT and YYREEE (reference sequence). The CDR3 runs to 16 residues. V shed 4 bases and J 3 bases; nucleotides not matched to a gene: 11. The CDR3 protein is CASSESKRGSTDTQYF. In nucleotides, the CDR3 is TGTGCCAGCAGCGAATCGAAGCGGGGAAGTACAGATACGCAGTATTTT.